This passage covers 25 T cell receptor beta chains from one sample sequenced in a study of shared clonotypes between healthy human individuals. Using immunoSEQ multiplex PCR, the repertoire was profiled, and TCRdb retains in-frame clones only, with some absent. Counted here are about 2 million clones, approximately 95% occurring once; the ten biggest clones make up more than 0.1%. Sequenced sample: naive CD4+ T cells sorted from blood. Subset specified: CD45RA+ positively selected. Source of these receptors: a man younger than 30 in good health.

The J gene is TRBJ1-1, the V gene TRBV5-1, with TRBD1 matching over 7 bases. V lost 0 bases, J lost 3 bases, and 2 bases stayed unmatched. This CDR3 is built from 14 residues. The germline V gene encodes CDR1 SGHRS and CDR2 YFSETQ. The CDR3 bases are TGCGCCAGCAGCTTGGCGACAGGGCACACTGAAGCTTTCTTT. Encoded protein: CASSLATGHTEAFF.

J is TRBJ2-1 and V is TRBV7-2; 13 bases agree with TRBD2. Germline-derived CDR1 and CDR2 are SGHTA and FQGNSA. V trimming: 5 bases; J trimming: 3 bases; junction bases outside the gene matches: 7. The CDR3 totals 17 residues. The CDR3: CASSPRTSGRCYNEQFF. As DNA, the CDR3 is TGTGCCAGCAGCCCGCGGACTAGCGGGAGATGCTACAATGAGCAGTTCTTC.

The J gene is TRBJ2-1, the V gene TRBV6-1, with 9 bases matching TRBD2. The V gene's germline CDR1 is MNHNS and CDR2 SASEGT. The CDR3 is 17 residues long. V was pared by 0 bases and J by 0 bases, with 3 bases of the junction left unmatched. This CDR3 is CASSEALAGASYNEQFF. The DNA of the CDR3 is TGTGCCAGCAGTGAAGCCTTAGCGGGAGCCTCCTACAATGAGCAGTTCTTC.

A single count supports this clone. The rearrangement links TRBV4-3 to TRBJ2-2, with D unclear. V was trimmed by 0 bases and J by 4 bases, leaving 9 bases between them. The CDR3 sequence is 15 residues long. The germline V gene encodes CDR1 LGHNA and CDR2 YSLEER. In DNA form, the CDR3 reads TGCGCCAGCAGCCAAGAGAAGTTGAGCACCGGGGAGCTGTTTTTT. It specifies CASSQEKLSTGELFF.

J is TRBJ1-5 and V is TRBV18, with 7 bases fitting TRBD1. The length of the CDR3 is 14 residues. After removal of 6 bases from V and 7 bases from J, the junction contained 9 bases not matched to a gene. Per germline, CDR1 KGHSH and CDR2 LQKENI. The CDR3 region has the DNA TGTGCCAGCTCTCAAGACAGGGAGGGGCAGCCCCAGCATTTT. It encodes CASSQDREGQPQHF. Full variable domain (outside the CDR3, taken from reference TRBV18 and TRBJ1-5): NAGVMQNPRHLVRRRGQEARLRCSPMKGHSHVYWYRQLPEEGLKFMVYLQKENIIDESGMPKERFSAEFPKEGPSILRIQQVVRGDSAAYFCASSQDREGQPQHFGDGTRLSIL.

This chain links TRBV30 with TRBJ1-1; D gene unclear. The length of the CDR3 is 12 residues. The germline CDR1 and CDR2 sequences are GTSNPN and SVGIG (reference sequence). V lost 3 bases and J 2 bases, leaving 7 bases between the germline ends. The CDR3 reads CAWRTLNTEAFF. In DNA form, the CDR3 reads TGTGCCTGGAGAACACTCAACACTGAAGCTTTCTTT.

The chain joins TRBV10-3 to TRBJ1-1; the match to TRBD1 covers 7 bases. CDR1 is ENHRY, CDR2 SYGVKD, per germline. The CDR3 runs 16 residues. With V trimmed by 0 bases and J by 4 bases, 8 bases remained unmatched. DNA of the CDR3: TGTGCCATCAGTGAGTCTTCCGGGCAGGGGGGCACTGAAGCTTTCTTT. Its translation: CAISESSGQGGTEAFF.

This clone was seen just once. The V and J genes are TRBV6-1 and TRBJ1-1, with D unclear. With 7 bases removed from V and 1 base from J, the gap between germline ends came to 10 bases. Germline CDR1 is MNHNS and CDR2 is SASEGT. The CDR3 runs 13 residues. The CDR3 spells CASNQAPNTEAFF. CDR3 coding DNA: TGTGCCAGCAATCAGGCGCCGAACACTGAAGCTTTCTTT.

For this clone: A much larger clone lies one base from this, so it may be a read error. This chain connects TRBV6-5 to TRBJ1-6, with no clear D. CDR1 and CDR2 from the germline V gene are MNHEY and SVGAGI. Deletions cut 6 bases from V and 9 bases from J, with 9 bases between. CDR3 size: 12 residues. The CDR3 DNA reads TGTGCCAGCAGCTTAGTAACTTCACCCCTCCACTTT. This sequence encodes CASSLVTSPLHF.

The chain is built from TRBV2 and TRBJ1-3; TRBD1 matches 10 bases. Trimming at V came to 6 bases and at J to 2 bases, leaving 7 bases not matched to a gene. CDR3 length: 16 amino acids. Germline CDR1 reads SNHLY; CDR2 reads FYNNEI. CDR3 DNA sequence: TGTGCCAGCAGCTCTGGACAGGGGGTGCCTGGAAACACCATATATTTT. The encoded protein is CASSSGQGVPGNTIYF.

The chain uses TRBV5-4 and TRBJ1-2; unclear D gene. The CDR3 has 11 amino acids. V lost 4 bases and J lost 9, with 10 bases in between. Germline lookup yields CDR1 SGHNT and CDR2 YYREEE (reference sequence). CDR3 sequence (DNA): TGTGCCAGCAGCCGTGGGATGAGCTACACCTTC. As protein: CASSRGMSYTF.

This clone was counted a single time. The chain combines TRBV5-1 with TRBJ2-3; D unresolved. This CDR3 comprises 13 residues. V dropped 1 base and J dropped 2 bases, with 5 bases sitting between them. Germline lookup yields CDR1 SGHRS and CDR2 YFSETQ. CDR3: CASSLTFTDTQYF. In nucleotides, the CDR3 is TGCGCCAGCAGCTTGACATTCACAGATACGCAGTATTTT.

The CDR3 here is CASTLLDRNDYGYTF. The CDR3 region has the DNA TGTGCCAGCACTCTTTTGGACAGGAACGACTATGGCTACACCTTC. This chain links TRBV28 with TRBJ1-2; 7 bases are a match to TRBD1. The V and J ends lost 7 bases and 3 bases, in that order; junction bases with no gene match: 11. There are 15 residues in the CDR3. The V gene's germline CDR1 is MDHEN and CDR2 SYDVKM.

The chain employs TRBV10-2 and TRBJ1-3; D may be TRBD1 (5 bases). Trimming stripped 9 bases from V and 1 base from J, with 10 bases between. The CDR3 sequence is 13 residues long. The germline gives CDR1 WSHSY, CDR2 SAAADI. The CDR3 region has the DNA TGCGCCAGTGCCGACAGATCTGGAAACACCATATATTTT. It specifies CASADRSGNTIYF.

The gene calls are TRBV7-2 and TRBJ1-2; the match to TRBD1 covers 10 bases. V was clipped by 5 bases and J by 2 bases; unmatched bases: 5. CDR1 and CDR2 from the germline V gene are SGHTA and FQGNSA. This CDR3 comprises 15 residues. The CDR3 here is CASSQDRGENYGYTF. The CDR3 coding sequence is TGTGCCAGCAGCCAGGACAGGGGGGAAAACTATGGCTACACCTTC.

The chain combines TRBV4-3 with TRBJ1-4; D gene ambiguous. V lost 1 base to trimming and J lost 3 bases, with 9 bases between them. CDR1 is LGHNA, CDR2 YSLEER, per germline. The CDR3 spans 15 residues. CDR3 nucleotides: TGCGCCAGCAGCCAAGGGTGGCGGTCTAATGAAAAACTGTTTTTT. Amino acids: CASSQGWRSNEKLFF.

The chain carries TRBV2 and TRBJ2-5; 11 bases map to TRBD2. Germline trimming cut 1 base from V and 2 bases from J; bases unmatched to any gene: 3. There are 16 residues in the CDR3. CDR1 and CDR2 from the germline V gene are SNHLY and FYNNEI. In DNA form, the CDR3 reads TGTGCCAGCAGTGAAGTCCTAGCGGGAGGACAAGAGACCCAGTACTTC. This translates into CASSEVLAGGQETQYF.

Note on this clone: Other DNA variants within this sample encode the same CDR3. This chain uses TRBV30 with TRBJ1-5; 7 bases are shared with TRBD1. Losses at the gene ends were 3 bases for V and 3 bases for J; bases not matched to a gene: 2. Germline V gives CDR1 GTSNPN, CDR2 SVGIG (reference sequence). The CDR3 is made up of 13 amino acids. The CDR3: CAWRGQANQPQHF. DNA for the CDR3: TGTGCCTGGAGAGGACAGGCCAATCAGCCCCAGCATTTT.

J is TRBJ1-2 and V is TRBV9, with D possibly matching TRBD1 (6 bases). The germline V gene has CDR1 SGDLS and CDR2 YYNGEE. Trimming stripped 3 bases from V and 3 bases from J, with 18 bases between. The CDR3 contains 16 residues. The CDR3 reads CASSGRTEYWDYGYTF. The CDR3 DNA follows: TGTGCCAGCAGCGGGCGGACAGAATACTGGGACTATGGCTACACCTTC.

The CDR3 DNA reads TGTGCCAGCAGCGTATCGGAGACAACCTACGAGCAGTACTTC. Translating it yields CASSVSETTYEQYF. The chain joins TRBV9 to TRBJ2-7; D remains ambiguous. This CDR3 region has 14 residues. V shed 1 base and J shed 2 bases, with 10 bases lying between them. Germline V gives CDR1 SGDLS, CDR2 YYNGEE.

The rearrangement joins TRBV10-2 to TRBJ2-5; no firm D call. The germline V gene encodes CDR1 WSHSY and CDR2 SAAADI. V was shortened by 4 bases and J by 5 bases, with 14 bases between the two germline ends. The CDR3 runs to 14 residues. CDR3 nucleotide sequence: TGCGCCAGCAGTGGGGTTTCGGATTGGGAGACCCAGTACTTC. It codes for CASSGVSDWETQYF.

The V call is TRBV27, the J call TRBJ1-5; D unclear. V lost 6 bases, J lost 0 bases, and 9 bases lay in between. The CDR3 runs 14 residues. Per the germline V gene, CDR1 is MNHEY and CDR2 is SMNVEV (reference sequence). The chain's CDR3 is CASSFLGSNQPQHF. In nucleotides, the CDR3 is TGTGCCAGCAGCTTTCTCGGTAGCAATCAGCCCCAGCATTTT.

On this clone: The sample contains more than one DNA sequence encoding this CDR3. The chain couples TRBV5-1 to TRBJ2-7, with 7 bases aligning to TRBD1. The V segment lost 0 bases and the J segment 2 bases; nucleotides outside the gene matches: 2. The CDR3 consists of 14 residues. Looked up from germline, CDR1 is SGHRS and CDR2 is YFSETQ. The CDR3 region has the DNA TGCGCCAGCAGCTTGGAGGGGGCTACCTACGAGCAGTACTTC. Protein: CASSLEGATYEQYF. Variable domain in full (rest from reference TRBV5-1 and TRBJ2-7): KAGVTQTPRYLIKTRGQQVTLSCSPISGHRSVSWYQQTPGQGLQFLFEYFSETQRNKGNFPGRFSGRQFSNSRSEMNVSTLELGDSALYLCASSLEGATYEQYFGPGTRLTVT.

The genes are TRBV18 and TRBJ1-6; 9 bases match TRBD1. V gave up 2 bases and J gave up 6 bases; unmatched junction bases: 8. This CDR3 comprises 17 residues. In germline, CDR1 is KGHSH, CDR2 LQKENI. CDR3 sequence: CASSPDRGSLANSPLHF. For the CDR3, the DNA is TGTGCCAGCTCACCAGACAGGGGGTCCTTGGCTAATTCACCCCTCCACTTT. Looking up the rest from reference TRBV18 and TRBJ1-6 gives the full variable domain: NAGVMQNPRHLVRRRGQEARLRCSPMKGHSHVYWYRQLPEEGLKFMVYLQKENIIDESGMPKERFSAEFPKEGPSILRIQQVVRGDSAAYFCASSPDRGSLANSPLHFGNGTRLTVT.

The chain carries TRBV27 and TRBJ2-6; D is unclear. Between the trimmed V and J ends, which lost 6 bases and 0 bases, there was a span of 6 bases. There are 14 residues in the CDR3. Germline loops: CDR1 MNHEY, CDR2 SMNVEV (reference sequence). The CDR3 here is CASSTVSGANVLTF. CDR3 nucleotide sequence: TGTGCCAGCAGCACAGTCTCTGGGGCCAACGTCCTGACTTTC.